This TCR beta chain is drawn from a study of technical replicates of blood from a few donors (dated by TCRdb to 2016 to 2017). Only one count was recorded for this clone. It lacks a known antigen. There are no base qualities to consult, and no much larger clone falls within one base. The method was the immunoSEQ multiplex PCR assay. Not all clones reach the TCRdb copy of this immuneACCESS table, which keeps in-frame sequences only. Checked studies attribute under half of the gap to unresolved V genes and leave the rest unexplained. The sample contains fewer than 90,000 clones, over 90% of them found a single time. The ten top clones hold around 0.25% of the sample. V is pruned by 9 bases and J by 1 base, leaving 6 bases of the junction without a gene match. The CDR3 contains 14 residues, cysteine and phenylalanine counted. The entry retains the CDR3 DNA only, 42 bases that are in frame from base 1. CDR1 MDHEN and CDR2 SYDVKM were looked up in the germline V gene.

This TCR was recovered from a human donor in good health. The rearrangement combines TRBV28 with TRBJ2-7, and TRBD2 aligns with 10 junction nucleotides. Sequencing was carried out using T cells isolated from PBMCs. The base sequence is TGTGCCAGTTCTAGCGGGAGCTTATCCTACGAGCAGTACTTC. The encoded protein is CASSSGSLSYEQYF.